This TCR beta chain appears in the sequencing data of a study of blood T cell repertoires in COVID-19 (TCRdb year 2020). For context, the study as a whole: Collaborator samples came from the United States, Italy and Spain and covered acute and convalescent phases of COVID-19. The prospective study material was composed of cDNA or gDNA derived from T cells, B-cell-depleted T cells, or PBMCs. Subjects who had been exposed to COVID-19, were actively infected with it, or had recovered from it provided the deeply sampled blood TCRbeta repertoires that made up the dataset. A freely available public database, intended as a resource for researchers studying the immune response to SARS-CoV-2, is where the repertoires were released. The samples were drawn from the first 160 participants of the ongoing ImmuneRACE study and from over a thousand subjects provided by 6 global collaborators. Sample metadata almost always included a de-identified subject ID, COVID-19 status, age in years and sex. Where HLA class I and class II types were available, the types were taken from metadata supplied by the sample provider, not from assay-based typing. What the study reported, not specific to this receptor: The amount of clinical and demographic metadata varied by source and participant and was provided uncurated.

As for this clone: This clone's antigen is unknown. No qualities accompany the bases; no much larger clone lies one base away.

Per the germline V gene, MNHEY is the CDR1 and SVGAGI is the CDR2. Including cysteine and phenylalanine, the CDR3 has 14 amino acids. Only the CDR3 part of the read is kept: 42 bases, read in frame from the first base. V loses 2 bases, J loses 5 bases, and the germline ends lie 10 bases apart. Whole blood was collected in K2EDTA tubes by collaborating institutions according to the institutions' own protocols. For TCRbeta analysis, collaborators shipped samples as frozen whole blood, isolated PBMCs, or DNA extracted from either of those sample types. TCRbeta CDR3 regions were amplified from genomic DNA using the immunoSEQ Assay, a bias-controlled multiplex PCR. The paper's data handling went like this. The number of nucleated cells in each sample was estimated by amplification of reference gene primers within the assay. Sequence reads were collapsed and filtered to measure the absolute abundance of every unique TCRbeta CDR3 rearrangement. For each sample, productive Simpson clonality was calculated by taking the square root of Simpson's diversity index across productive rearrangements. What TCRdb holds here is the immuneACCESS table cut down to in-frame rearrangements. Part of the clones is not present; checked against another copy, under half of the missing clones reflect an unresolved V gene, and the others are unexplained. The DNA was the basis for D and trimming; V, J and clone size are from that table. The sample has approximately 60,000 clones on record, roughly three quarters of them singletons. Jointly, the top ten make up roughly 21% of the sample.

The clonotype comes from a woman of 80 years or more with active or convalescent COVID-19. The chain links TRBV6-5 with TRBJ1-5, with the D gene not clear enough to name. The sample was peripheral blood. The encoded CDR3 is CASSYPAGYQPQHF. The DNA sequence is given as TGTGCCAGCAGTTACCCTGCGGGTTATCAGCCCCAGCATTTT.